This entry lists 2 T cell receptor beta chains sequenced from one sample in a study of molecular identifiers for immune sequencing clone quantification. One entry per CDR3 protein, called by TCRdb with MiXCR from the PCR reads. The profile shows about 640,000 distinct CDR3 sequences, just under 20% of them singletons. Material for sequencing was naive CD8+ T cells from blood, with Jurkat cell RNA spiked in. Subset noted: FACS-sorted CD8+CD4-CCR7+CD45RA+ naive T cells. The receptor source for this set is a human donor in good health. Some libraries in this study had Jurkat cell RNA spiked in.

Remarks on this clonotype: Possible read error: a much larger clone is one base away. The V call is TRBV21-1, the J call TRBJ2-2; TRBD1 is taken as the D call from the table, unchecked against the DNA. TRBV21-1 is a known pseudogene. CDR3 length: 21 residues. The CDR3 region has the DNA TGTGCCAGCGGGGGGAAATGGCCAGGAGAAGCCATTAACGCGAACGCCGGGGAGCTGTTTTTT. Residues: CASGGKWPGEAINANAGELFF.

This clonotype was seen repeatedly, ten times or more. The chain combines TRBV28 with TRBJ2-7; 7 nucleotides match TRBD1. After removal of 2 bases from V and 4 bases from J, the junction contained 5 bases not matched to a gene. CDR1 and CDR2 (germline): MDHEN, SYDVKM. The CDR3 contains 14 residues. CDR3 in DNA: TGTGCCAGCAGTTTAAAGGGGGCTTGGTACGAGCAGTACTTC. The encoded protein is CASSLKGAWYEQYF. The whole variable domain, filled in from reference TRBV28 and TRBJ2-7, reads DVKVTQSSRYLVKRTGEKVFLECVQDMDHENMFWYRQDPGLGLRLIYFSYDVKMKEKGDIPEGYSVSREKKERFSLILESASTNQTSMYLCASSLKGAWYEQYFGPGTRLTVT.